This entry lists 4 T cell receptor beta chains sequenced from one sample in a study of response to subunit inactivated influenza vaccine. Each CDR3 protein gets one entry after TCRdb re-called the RT-PCR reads with MiXCR. The table lists 750,000 to 850,000 distinct CDR3 sequences, approximately 18% of them singletons. The sample here was PBMCs from blood, taken roughly 5 days after vaccination. The receptors were gathered from a man between 45 and 60 years old who received an inactivated influenza vaccine.

J is TRBJ2-1 and V is TRBV5-1, with D maybe TRBD1 (6 bases). V lost 0 bases to trimming and J lost 12 bases, with 19 bases between them. The CDR3 has 15 residues. Germline CDR1 reads SGHRS; CDR2 reads YFSETQ. In DNA, the CDR3 is TGCGCCAGCAGCTTGGGCCTCGGGGACACCCCTCGGCAGTTCTTC. It translates to CASSLGLGDTPRQFF.

The chain is built from TRBV28 and TRBJ2-2; no clear D gene. The germline CDR1 and CDR2 sequences are MDHEN and SYDVKM. Trimming removed 2 bases from V and 6 bases from J, with 7 bases in between. The CDR3 runs to 13 residues. The chain's CDR3 is CASSLDIPGELFF. CDR3 coding DNA: TGTGCCAGCAGTTTAGACATACCCGGGGAGCTGTTTTTT.

The CDR3 DNA follows: TGCAGTGCAATTACGCAGGGGAGGGTGGGTGAAAAACTGTTTTTT. It is translated as CSAITQGRVGEKLFF. The V call is TRBV20-1, the J call TRBJ1-4, with a weak D call TRBD1 (6 bases). Germline CDR1 reads DFQATT; CDR2 reads SNEGSKA (reference sequence). The length of the CDR3 is 15 residues. The germline V and J ends were trimmed by 6 bases and 7 bases, with 21 bases remaining between them.

The chain links TRBV7-2 to TRBJ2-1, with TRBD2 matching 7 bases. Germline lookup yields CDR1 SGHTA and CDR2 FQGNSA. V shed 1 base, J shed 2 bases, and the junction held 2 bases outside the gene matches. This CDR3 has 15 amino acids. This chain's CDR3 is CASSLDGRPYNEQFF. The CDR3 DNA sequence: TGTGCCAGCAGCTTAGACGGGAGGCCCTACAATGAGCAGTTCTTC.